This T cell receptor beta chain is from a study of blood T cell repertoires in COVID-19. Overall study context: PBMCs, B-cell-depleted T cells, or T cells were the source of the cDNA or gDNA that made up the material.

Here immunoSEQ multiplex PCR was the method, and the copy in TCRdb shows in-frame clones only, minus some. The sample consists of 150,000 to 200,000 clones, approximately 86% of them appearing once. The CDR3 spans 13 residues. Trimming stripped 3 bases from V and 2 bases from J, with 7 bases between. The V gene's germline CDR1 is MDHEN and CDR2 SYDVKM. This TCR was recovered from a man aged 45-60 years with active or convalescent COVID-19. The rearrangement uses TRBV28 and TRBJ1-1; D remains ambiguous. Sequencing was done on a sample of peripheral blood. As DNA, the CDR3 is TGTGCCAGCAGTTTTATCCTAAACACTGAAGCTTTCTTT. As protein: CASSFILNTEAFF.